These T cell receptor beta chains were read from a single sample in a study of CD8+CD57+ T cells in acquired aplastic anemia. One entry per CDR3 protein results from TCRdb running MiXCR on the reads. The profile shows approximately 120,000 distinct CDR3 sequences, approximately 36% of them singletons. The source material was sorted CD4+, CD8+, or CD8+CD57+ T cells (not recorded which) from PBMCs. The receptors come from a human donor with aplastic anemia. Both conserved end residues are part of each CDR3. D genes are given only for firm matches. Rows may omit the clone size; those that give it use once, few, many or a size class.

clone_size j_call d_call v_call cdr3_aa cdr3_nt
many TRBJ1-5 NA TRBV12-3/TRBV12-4 CASSLKGGGAPQHF TGTGCCAGCAGTTTAAAAGGCGGTGGGGCGCCCCAGCATTTT
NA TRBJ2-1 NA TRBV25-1 CASSRGNEQFF TGTGCCAGCAGTCGGGGAAATGAGCAGTTCTTC
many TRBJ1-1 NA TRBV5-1 CASSMTGSMNTEAFF TGCGCCAGCAGCATGACAGGATCCATGAACACTGAAGCTTTCTTT
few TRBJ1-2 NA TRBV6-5 CASSYSSVYVGGYTF TGTGCCAGCAGTTACTCGAGCGTCTATGTGGGTGGCTACACCTTC
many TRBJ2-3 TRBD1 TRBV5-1 CASSAWGPGQTTDTQYF TGCGCCAGCAGCGCCTGGGGGCCGGGACAGACCACAGATACGCAGTATTTT
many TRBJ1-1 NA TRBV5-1 CASSLDGNIWTEAFF TGCGCCAGCAGCTTGGACGGCAACATTTGGACTGAAGCTTTCTTT
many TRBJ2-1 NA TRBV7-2 CASSLGPRGNEQFF TGTGCCAGCAGTCTAGGACCACGGGGCAATGAGCAGTTCTTC
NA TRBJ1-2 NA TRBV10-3 CACYEQSPGYTF TGTGCCTGTTATGAACAGTCTCCGGGCTACACCTTC
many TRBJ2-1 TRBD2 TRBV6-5 CASSYGRGWYNEQFF TGTGCCAGCAGTTACGGGAGGGGTTGGTACAATGAGCAGTTCTTC
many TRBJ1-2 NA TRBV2 CASSEGQGYYGYTF TGTGCCAGCAGTGAAGGGCAGGGTTATTATGGCTACACCTTC
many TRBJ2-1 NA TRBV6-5 CASSYSRVYNEQFF TGTGCCAGCAGTTACTCCCGGGTTTACAATGAGCAGTTCTTC
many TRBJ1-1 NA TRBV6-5 CASSYSRGWGNTEAFF TGTGCCAGCAGTTACTCGAGGGGTTGGGGGAACACTGAAGCTTTCTTT
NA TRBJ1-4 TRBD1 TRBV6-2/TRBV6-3 CASRAFRDRANEKLFF TGTGCCAGCAGAGCCTTCCGGGACAGGGCAAACGAAAAACTGTTTTTT
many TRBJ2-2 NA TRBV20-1 CSATPSAVRTGELFF TGCAGTGCTACCCCTTCGGCGGTGAGGACCGGGGAGCTGTTTTTT
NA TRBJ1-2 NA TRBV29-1 CSVKQGGVYGYTF TGCAGCGTCAAACAGGGAGGGGTTTATGGCTACACCTTC
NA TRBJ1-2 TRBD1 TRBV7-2 CASSLAGQGANYGYTF TGTGCCAGCAGCTTAGCCGGACAGGGAGCTAACTATGGCTACACCTTC
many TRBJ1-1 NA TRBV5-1 CASSLQDSNTEAFF TGCGCCAGCAGCTTACAGGACTCGAACACTGAAGCTTTCTTT
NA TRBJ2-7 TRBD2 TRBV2 CASSEWGPLAGVYEQYF TGTGCCAGCAGTGAATGGGGGCCCCTAGCGGGGGTCTACGAGCAGTACTTC
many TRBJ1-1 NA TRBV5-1 CASQTYGEGTEAFF TGCGCCAGCCAAACCTACGGGGAGGGGACTGAAGCTTTCTTT
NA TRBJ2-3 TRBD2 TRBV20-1 CSAKVLAGGTDTQYF TGCAGTGCTAAAGTACTAGCGGGGGGTACAGATACGCAGTATTTT
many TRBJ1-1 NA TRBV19 CASSRTGPLNTEAFF TGTGCCAGTAGTCGGACGGGACCCTTGAACACTGAAGCTTTCTTT
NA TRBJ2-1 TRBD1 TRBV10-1 CASSTGTGYNEQFF TGCGCCAGCAGTACCGGGACAGGTTACAATGAGCAGTTCTTC
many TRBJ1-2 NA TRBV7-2 CASRPQRTNYGYTF TGTGCCAGCAGACCACAGCGGACTAACTATGGCTACACCTTC
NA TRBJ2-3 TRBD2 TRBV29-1 CSVGGRVTDTQYF TGCAGCGTTGGCGGGAGGGTGACAGATACGCAGTATTTT
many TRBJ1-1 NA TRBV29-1 CSVLTGENTEAFF TGCAGCGTTCTGACAGGAGAAAACACTGAAGCTTTCTTT
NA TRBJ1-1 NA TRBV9 CASSLRTEAFF TGCGCCAGCAGCTTAAGGACTGAAGCTTTCTTT
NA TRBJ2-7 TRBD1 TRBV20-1 CSAKGQTTYEQYF TGCAGTGCAAAGGGACAGACTACCTACGAGCAGTACTTC